These 27 T cell receptor beta chains came from one sample sequenced in a study of OX40 agonist ivuxolimab in advanced cancers. TCRdb's copy holds only in-frame clones and misses some; the assay was immunoSEQ multiplex PCR. The sample has tens of thousands of clones; 75% to 95% are singletons. Sequenced material: CD4+ or CD8+ T cells sorted from blood, taken in a trial of the OX40 agonist ivuxolimab. The receptors come from an adult with an advanced solid tumor such as melanoma, head and neck, liver or kidney cancer.

The V call is TRBV5-7, the J call TRBJ1-1; D gene unclear. TRBV5-7 is identified as an open reading frame with a role that is uncertain. This CDR3 comprises 14 residues. The V end was cut by 0 bases, the J end by 6 bases, with 12 bases between. Here the CDR3 reads CASSLDRRIPEAFF. The CDR3, as DNA: TGTGCCAGCAGCTTGGATCGGCGGATCCCTGAAGCTTTCTTT.

The chain uses TRBV28 and TRBJ2-7; 8 bases match TRBD1. Germline lookup yields CDR1 MDHEN and CDR2 SYDVKM. The ends lost 6 bases at V and 3 bases at J; junction bases unmatched: 7. CDR3 size: 14 residues. The CDR3 nucleotides are TGTGCCAGCAGGCGGACAGGGAGAAGCTACGAGCAGTACTTC. As protein: CASRRTGRSYEQYF.

The V gene is TRBV7-8, the J gene TRBJ1-3; perhaps TRBD1 as D (5 bases). The ends were cut back, 3 bases at V and 2 bases at J, with 17 bases in the middle. Germline CDR1 SGHVS, CDR2 FQNEAQ. The CDR3 is made up of 17 amino acids. The CDR3 is CASSLMQGLGAGNTIYF. For the CDR3, the DNA is TGTGCCAGCAGCTTGATGCAGGGACTGGGGGCTGGAAACACCATATATTTT.

The chain couples TRBV6-5 to TRBJ1-3, with no clear D. V was pared by 8 bases and J by 4 bases, with 15 bases between. The CDR3 runs 14 residues. Germline V gene data show CDR1 as MNHEY and CDR2 as SVGAGI. The CDR3 nucleotides are TGTGCCAGCCCCACGGGCCTCGACGGAAACACCATATATTTT. This sequence encodes CASPTGLDGNTIYF.

For this clone: In the same sample, other DNA sequences code for this CDR3. The chain has TRBV30 and TRBJ1-4; D remains unclear. CDR1 is GTSNPN and CDR2 is SVGIG in the germline V gene (reference sequence). This CDR3 is built from 12 residues. Trimming removed 1 base from V and 2 bases from J, with 2 bases in between. This CDR3 reads CAWSATNEKLFF. The CDR3 region has the DNA TGTGCCTGGAGTGCCACTAATGAAAAACTGTTTTTT.

The chain is built from TRBV7-2 and TRBJ2-2; 7 bases are shared with TRBD2. V dropped 5 bases and J dropped 0; count of bases not matched to a gene: 3. Germline V gene lookup returns CDR1 SGHTA and CDR2 FQGNSA. The CDR3 has 15 amino acids. The CDR3 protein is CASSLSGANTGELFF. The CDR3 DNA reads as TGTGCCAGCAGCCTAAGCGGGGCGAACACCGGGGAGCTGTTTTTT.

The chain joins TRBV4-1 to TRBJ2-1; weak D call: TRBD2 (5 bases). The length of the CDR3 is 13 residues. Trimming removed 3 bases at V and 15 bases at J, with 18 bases between. Germline assignment: CDR1 MGHRA and CDR2 YSYEKL. CDR3 bases: TGCGCCAGCAGCCAGGTTGCCGAGGGCCGACCGTTCTTC. Its translation is CASSQVAEGRPFF.

V gene TRBV29-1 combines with J gene TRBJ1-5; 10 bases are a match to TRBD1. CDR1 and CDR2 (germline): SQVTM, ANQGSEA. The CDR3 has 13 amino acids. With V trimmed by 4 bases and J by 4 bases, 1 base remained unmatched. The CDR3: CSVGQGANQPQHF. In DNA, the CDR3 is TGCAGCGTTGGACAGGGGGCTAATCAGCCCCAGCATTTT.

This clone occurred a few times. This chain connects TRBV7-9 to TRBJ2-7; D uncertain. Germline V lookup: CDR1 SEHNR, CDR2 FQNEAQ (reference sequence). This CDR3 contains 13 residues. V shed 5 bases and J shed 1 base, with 9 bases lying between them. The CDR3 region has the DNA TGTGCCAGCAGCCACTCCGTTTCCTACGAGCAGTACTTC. This sequence encodes CASSHSVSYEQYF.

This sequence joins TRBV20-1 and TRBJ2-5; D is unclear. Per germline, CDR1 DFQATT and CDR2 SNEGSKA (reference sequence). This CDR3 is built from 11 residues. V shed 6 bases and J shed 4 bases, with 9 bases lying between them. The CDR3 sequence is CSANPGETQYF. CDR3 DNA sequence: TGCAGTGCAAACCCGGGAGAGACCCAGTACTTC.

Only a few counts were recorded for this clone. This sequence joins TRBV5-3 and TRBJ2-3; D uncertain. TRBV5-3 is sorted into the ORF group, with uncertain function. V lost 1 base, J lost 2 bases, and 20 bases lay in between. This CDR3 has 18 residues. CDR3 sequence reads: CARSLICPSLRHTDTQYF. Written as DNA, the CDR3 is TGTGCCAGAAGCTTGATTTGTCCTTCCCTAAGACACACAGATACGCAGTATTTT.

The chain employs TRBV29-1 and TRBJ1-1, with 7 bases that match TRBD1. Trimming at V came to 5 bases and at J to 3 bases, leaving 9 bases not matched to a gene. CDR3 size: 14 residues. CDR1 and CDR2 from the germline V gene are SQVTM and ANQGSEA. The CDR3 sequence: CSVLGTEEYTEAFF. In DNA form, the CDR3 reads TGCAGCGTTCTTGGGACAGAAGAATACACTGAAGCTTTCTTT.

This clone came up once. This chain connects TRBV25-1 to TRBJ2-7; 7 bases are a match to TRBD1. Germline V gives CDR1 MGHDK, CDR2 SYGVNS. The CDR3 is 13 residues long. V trimming: 9 bases; J trimming: 6 bases; junction bases outside the gene matches: 11. CDR3 loop: CASAPHRGLEQYF. The CDR3, as DNA: TGTGCCAGTGCACCCCACAGGGGTCTCGAGCAGTACTTC.

This chain connects TRBV7-8 to TRBJ2-7; 7 bases align to TRBD2. Germline CDR1 and CDR2: SGHVS and FQNEAQ. The CDR3 is 16 residues long. The ends lost 1 base at V and 6 bases at J; junction bases unmatched: 12. CDR3 amino acids: CASSLVGGSGVGEQYF. In nucleotides, the CDR3 is TGTGCCAGCAGCTTAGTGGGCGGGAGTGGAGTCGGCGAGCAGTACTTC.

This clone has a single count. The V call is TRBV28, the J call TRBJ1-1; 7 bases are a match to TRBD1. CDR3 length: 16 amino acids. Germline assignment: CDR1 MDHEN and CDR2 SYDVKM. Germline trimming cut 1 base from V and 6 bases from J; bases unmatched to any gene: 11. The CDR3 sequence: CASSLSPYRGISEAFF. For the CDR3, the DNA is TGTGCCAGCAGTTTATCTCCCTACAGGGGAATCTCTGAAGCTTTCTTT.

The rearrangement uses TRBV5-1 and TRBJ2-3; 9 bases match TRBD2. V dropped 6 bases and J dropped 4; count of bases not matched to a gene: 6. Per germline, CDR1 SGHRS and CDR2 YFSETQ. The CDR3 has 14 residues. The chain's CDR3 is CASMREGHPDTQYF. CDR3 DNA: TGCGCCAGCATGCGGGAGGGTCACCCAGATACGCAGTATTTT.

This rearrangement joins TRBV7-3 to TRBJ2-1; 8 bases line up with TRBD2. From germline, CDR1 is SGHTA and CDR2 FQGTGA. V shed 5 bases, J shed 3 bases, and the junction held 9 bases outside the gene matches. CDR3 length equals 16 residues. Written as DNA, the CDR3 is TGTGCCAGCAGCCGGGAGGGGCTAGCGGGCTACAATGAGCAGTTCTTC. Its translation: CASSREGLAGYNEQFF.

This clone occurred a few times. This rearrangement joins TRBV28 to TRBJ2-2; tentative D call: TRBD1 (5 bases). Deletions cut 7 bases from V and 4 bases from J, with 10 bases between. The CDR3 is 13 residues long. CDR1 and CDR2 (germline): MDHEN, SYDVKM. In DNA, the CDR3 is TGTGCCAGCAAACAGGTTGGCACCGGGGAGCTGTTTTTT. Its translation is CASKQVGTGELFF.

The chain uses TRBV6-5 and TRBJ2-7; TRBD1 agrees at 9 bases. V was clipped by 6 bases and J by 5 bases; unmatched bases: 5. This CDR3 region has 13 residues. Germline CDR1 reads MNHEY; CDR2 reads SVGAGI. The chain's CDR3 is CASSRTGDDEQYF. As DNA, the CDR3 is TGTGCCAGCAGCCGGACAGGGGACGACGAGCAGTACTTC.

The chain carries TRBV7-3 and TRBJ2-3; TRBD2 matches at 8 bases. Trimming took 0 bases from V and 2 from J; bases not matched to a gene: 1. Germline CDR1 reads SGHTA; CDR2 reads FQGTGA. The CDR3 extends over 15 amino acids. The CDR3 nucleotides read TGTGCCAGCAGCTTAACTAGCGGGACCACAGATACGCAGTATTTT. As protein: CASSLTSGTTDTQYF.

CDR3 bases: TGTGCCAGCAGTGAATCGAAGAGGGGAGCCAATCAGCCCCAGCATTTT. Translated, it gives CASSESKRGANQPQHF. J is TRBJ1-5 and V is TRBV25-1; possibly TRBD1 for D (5 bases). Trimming pared 1 base from V and 3 bases from J, leaving 13 bases between. The CDR3 spans 16 residues. Per germline, CDR1 MGHDK and CDR2 SYGVNS.

This chain links TRBV29-1 with TRBJ2-2; D uncertain. CDR1 SQVTM and CDR2 ANQGSEA come from the germline V gene. Trimming cost V 3 bases and J 1 base, with 6 bases left between them. This CDR3 has 13 residues. The CDR3 reads CSVDRQNTGELFF. In DNA form, the CDR3 reads TGCAGCGTTGATCGCCAGAACACCGGGGAGCTGTTTTTT.

The CDR3 here is CASSPGQGYNEQFF. The CDR3 bases are TGTGCCAGCAGCCCGGGACAGGGGTACAATGAGCAGTTCTTC. V usage is TRBV6-1 and J usage is TRBJ2-1; 10 nucleotides agree with TRBD1. V lost 6 bases and J lost 4; bases outside the gene matches: 3. The CDR3 extends over 14 amino acids. The germline gives CDR1 MNHNS, CDR2 SASEGT.

This sequence joins TRBV2 and TRBJ2-7; a weak D match, TRBD1 (6 bases). This CDR3 is 15 amino acids long. Per germline, CDR1 SNHLY and CDR2 FYNNEI. Trimming removed 0 bases from V and 9 bases from J, with 18 bases in between. CDR3 sequence: CASSEAGHPEERQYF. CDR3 coding DNA: TGTGCCAGCAGTGAAGCGGGACACCCGGAGGAGAGGCAGTACTTC.

This clone was detected only once. This chain joins TRBV28 and TRBJ2-1; 8 bases map to TRBD2. In germline, CDR1 is MDHEN, CDR2 SYDVKM. The CDR3 spans 16 residues. The ends lost 2 bases at V and 6 bases at J; junction bases unmatched: 9. CDR3 region: CASSLPSGSWVNEQFF. The CDR3 region has the DNA TGTGCCAGCAGTTTACCAAGCGGGAGCTGGGTCAATGAGCAGTTCTTC.

This clone was recorded only once. V gene TRBV5-5 combines with J gene TRBJ2-1, with 8 bases aligning to TRBD2. This CDR3 contains 15 residues. The V and J ends lost 4 bases and 7 bases, in that order; junction bases with no gene match: 10. CDR1 and CDR2 (germline): SGHKS, YYEKEE (reference sequence). CDR3 in DNA: TGTGCCAGCAGCCACGGCCGGCGGGAGGAAAATGAGCAGTTCTTC. It yields the protein CASSHGRREENEQFF.

This chain links TRBV6-5 with TRBJ2-3; 7 nucleotides match TRBD1. Unmatched junction bases numbered 6, after V lost 4 bases and J lost 2 bases. CDR3 length: 15 amino acids. Germline V CDR1 and CDR2: MNHEY, SVGAGI. CDR3 in amino acids: CASSSDREFTDTQYF. The CDR3 DNA reads as TGTGCCAGCAGTTCAGACAGGGAATTCACAGATACGCAGTATTTT.